This TCR beta chain appears in the sequencing data of a study of high-grade serous ovarian cancer treatment subgroups. Tumor samples were taken before definitive surgery or chemotherapy. Profiled with immunoSEQ multiplex PCR; TCRdb holds only in-frame clones, not every one. Of more than 35,000 clones listed, around three quarters are singletons. The sequenced sample consisted of tumor tissue. The receptors were gathered from a human donor with high-grade serous ovarian cancer.

The chain has TRBV15 and TRBJ2-5, with TRBD1 identical over 10 bases. Germline V gene sequence: CDR1 LNHNV, CDR2 YYDKDF (reference sequence). The CDR3 spans 16 residues. The ends lost 5 bases at V and 5 bases at J; junction bases unmatched: 11. The CDR3 reads CATSARDRGRRETQYF. CDR3 in DNA: TGTGCCACCAGCGCCCGAGACAGGGGGCGTCGGGAGACCCAGTACTTC.